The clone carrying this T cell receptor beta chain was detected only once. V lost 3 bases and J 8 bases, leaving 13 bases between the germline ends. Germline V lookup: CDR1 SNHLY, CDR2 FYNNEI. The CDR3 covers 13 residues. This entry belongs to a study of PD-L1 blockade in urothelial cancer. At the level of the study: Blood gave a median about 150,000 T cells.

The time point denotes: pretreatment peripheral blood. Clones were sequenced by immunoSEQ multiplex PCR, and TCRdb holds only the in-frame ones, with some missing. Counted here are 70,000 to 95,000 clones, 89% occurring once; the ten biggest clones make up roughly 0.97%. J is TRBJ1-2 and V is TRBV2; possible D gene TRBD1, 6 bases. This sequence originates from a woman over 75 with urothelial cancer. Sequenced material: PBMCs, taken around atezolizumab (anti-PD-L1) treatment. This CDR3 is CASSEGAPRGYTF. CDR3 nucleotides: TGTGCCAGCAGTGAGGGGGCGCCAAGGGGCTACACCTTC.